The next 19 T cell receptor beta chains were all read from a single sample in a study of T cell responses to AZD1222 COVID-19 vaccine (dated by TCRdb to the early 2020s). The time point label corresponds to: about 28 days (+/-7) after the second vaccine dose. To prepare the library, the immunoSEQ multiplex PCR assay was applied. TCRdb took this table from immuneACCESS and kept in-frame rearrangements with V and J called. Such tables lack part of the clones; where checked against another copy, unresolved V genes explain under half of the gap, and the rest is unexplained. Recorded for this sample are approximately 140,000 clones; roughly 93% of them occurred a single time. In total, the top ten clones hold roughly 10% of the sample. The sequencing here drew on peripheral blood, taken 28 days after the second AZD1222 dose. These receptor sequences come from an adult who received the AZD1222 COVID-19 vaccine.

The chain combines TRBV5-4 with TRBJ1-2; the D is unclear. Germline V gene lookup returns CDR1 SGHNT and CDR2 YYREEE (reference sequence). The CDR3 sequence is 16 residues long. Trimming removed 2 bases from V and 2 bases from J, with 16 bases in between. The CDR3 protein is CASSFGHRLLNYGYTF. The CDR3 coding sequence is TGTGCCAGCAGCTTCGGTCACCGACTTCTGAACTATGGCTACACCTTC. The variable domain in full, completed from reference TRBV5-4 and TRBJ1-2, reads ETGVTQSPTHLIKTRGQQVTLRCSSQSGHNTVSWYQQALGQGPQFIFQYYREEENGRGNFPPRFSGLQFPNYSSELNVNALELDDSALYLCASSFGHRLLNYGYTFGSGTRLTVV.

This chain's CDR3 is CASSLRTSGSGRDTDTQYF. The CDR3 bases are TGTGCCAGCAGCTTACGGACTAGCGGGAGTGGCAGGGACACAGATACGCAGTATTTT. The V gene is TRBV9, the J gene TRBJ2-3; the match to TRBD2 covers 13 bases. From germline, CDR1 is SGDLS and CDR2 YYNGEE. CDR3 size: 19 residues. The V gene end was trimmed by 4 bases and the J gene end by 2 bases; junction bases not matched to a gene: 13.

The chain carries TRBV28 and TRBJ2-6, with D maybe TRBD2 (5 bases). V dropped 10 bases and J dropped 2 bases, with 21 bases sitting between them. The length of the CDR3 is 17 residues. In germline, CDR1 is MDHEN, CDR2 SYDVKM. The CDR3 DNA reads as TGTGCCACCCGAGGGTCAGTCTTAAGGGCTGGGGCCAACGTCCTGACTTTC. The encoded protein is CATRGSVLRAGANVLTF.

CDR3 nucleotides: TGTGCCAGTAGTATAAACCAGGGGGCAAGGCAGCCCCAGCATTTT. It specifies CASSINQGARQPQHF. This rearrangement joins TRBV19 to TRBJ1-5; 8 bases line up with TRBD1. The junction had 7 bases not matched to a gene; V was cut back by 2 bases and J by 7 bases. Germline V CDR1 and CDR2: LNHDA, SQIVND (reference sequence). This CDR3 is built from 15 residues.

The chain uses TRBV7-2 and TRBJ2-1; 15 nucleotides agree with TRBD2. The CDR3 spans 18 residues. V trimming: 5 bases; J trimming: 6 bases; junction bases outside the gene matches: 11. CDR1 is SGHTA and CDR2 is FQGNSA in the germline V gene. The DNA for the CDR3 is TGTGCCAGCAGCGCGGGACTAGCGGGAGGAGTGGGCCCCAATGAGCAGTTCTTC. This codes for CASSAGLAGGVGPNEQFF.

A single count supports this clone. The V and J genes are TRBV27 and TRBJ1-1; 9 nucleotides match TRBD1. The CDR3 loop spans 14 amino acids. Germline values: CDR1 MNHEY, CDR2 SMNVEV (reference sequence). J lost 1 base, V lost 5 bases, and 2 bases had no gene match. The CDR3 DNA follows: TGTGCCAGCAGTCAGGACAGGGGGAACACTGAAGCTTTCTTT. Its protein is CASSQDRGNTEAFF.

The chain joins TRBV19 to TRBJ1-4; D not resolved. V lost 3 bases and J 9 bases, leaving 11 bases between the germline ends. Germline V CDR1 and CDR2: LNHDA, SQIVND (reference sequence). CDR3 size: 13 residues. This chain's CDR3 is CASSIQQSQKLFF. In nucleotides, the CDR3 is TGTGCCAGTAGTATTCAGCAGTCGCAAAAACTGTTTTTT.

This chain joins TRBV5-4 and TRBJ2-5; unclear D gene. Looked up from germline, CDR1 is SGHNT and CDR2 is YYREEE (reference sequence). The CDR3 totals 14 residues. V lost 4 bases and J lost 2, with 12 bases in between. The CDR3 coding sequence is TGTGCCAGCAGCCCGAGACCTGGGCAAGAGACCCAGTACTTC. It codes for CASSPRPGQETQYF.

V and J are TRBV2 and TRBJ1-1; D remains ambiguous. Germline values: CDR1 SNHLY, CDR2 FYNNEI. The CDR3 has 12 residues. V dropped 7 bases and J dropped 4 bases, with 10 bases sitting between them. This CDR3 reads CASNGRGTEAFF. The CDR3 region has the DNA TGTGCCAGCAACGGTCGCGGCACTGAAGCTTTCTTT.

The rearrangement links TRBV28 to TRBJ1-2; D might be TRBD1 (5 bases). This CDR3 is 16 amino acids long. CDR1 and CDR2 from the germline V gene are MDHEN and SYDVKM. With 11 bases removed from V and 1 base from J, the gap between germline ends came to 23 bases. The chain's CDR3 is CARNFWVGGDNYGYTF. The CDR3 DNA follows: TGTGCCCGCAATTTTTGGGTGGGGGGGGATAACTATGGCTACACCTTC.

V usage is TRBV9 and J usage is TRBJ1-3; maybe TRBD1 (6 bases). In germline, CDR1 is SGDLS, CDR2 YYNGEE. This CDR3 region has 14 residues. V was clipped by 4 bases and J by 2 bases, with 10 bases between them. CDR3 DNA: TGTGCCAGCAGCCTCACAGGGCCTGGAAACACCATATATTTT. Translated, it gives CASSLTGPGNTIYF.

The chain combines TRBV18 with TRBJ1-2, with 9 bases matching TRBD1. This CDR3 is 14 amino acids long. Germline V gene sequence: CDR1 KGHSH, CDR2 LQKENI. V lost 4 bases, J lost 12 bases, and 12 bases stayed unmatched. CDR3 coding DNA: TGTGCCAGCTCACTCCAACCGGGACAGGGAAGGGACACCTTC. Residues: CASSLQPGQGRDTF.

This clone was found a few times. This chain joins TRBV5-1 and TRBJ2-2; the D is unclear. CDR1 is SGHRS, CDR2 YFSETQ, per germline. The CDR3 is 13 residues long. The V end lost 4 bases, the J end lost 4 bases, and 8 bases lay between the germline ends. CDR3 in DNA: TGCGCCAGCAGCACCGAGGCCACCGGGGAGCTGTTTTTT. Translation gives CASSTEATGELFF.

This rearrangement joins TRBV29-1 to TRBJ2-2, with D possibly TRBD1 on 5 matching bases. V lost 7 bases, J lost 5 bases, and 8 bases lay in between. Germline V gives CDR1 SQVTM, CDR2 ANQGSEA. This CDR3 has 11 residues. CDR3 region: CSGRVTGELFF. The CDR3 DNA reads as TGCAGCGGCAGGGTGACCGGGGAGCTGTTTTTT.

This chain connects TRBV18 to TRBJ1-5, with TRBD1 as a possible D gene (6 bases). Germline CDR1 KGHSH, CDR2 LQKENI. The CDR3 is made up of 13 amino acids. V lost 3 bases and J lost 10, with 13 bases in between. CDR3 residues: CASSPRDISPQHF. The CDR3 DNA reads TGTGCCAGCTCACCTAGGGACATATCCCCCCAGCATTTT.

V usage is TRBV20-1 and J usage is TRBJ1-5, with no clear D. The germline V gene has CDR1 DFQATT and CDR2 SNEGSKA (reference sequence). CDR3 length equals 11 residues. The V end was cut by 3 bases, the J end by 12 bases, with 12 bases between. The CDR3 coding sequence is TGCAGTGCTAGGGCAACTGGTTTCCAGCATTTT. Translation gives CSARATGFQHF.

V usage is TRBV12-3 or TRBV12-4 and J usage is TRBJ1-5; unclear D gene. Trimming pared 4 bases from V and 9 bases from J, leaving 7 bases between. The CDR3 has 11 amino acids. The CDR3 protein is CASSSLGPQHF. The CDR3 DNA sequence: TGTGCCAGCAGTTCCCTGGGGCCCCAGCATTTT.

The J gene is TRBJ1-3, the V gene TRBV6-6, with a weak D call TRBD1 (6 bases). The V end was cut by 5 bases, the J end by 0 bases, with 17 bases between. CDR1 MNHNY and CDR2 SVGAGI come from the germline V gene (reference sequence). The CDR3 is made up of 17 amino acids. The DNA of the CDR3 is TGTGCCAGCAGTCCTCGGGACAAGCTAAGCTCTGGAAACACCATATATTTT. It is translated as CASSPRDKLSSGNTIYF.

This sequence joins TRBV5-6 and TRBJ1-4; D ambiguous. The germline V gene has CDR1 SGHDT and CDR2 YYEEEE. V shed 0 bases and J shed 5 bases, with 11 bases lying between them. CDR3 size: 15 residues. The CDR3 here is CASSLDGSWNEKLFF. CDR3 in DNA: TGTGCCAGCAGCTTGGATGGGTCCTGGAATGAAAAACTGTTTTTT.